This T cell receptor (beta chain) was observed in a study of T cell responses to AZD1222 COVID-19 vaccine. Data came from immunoSEQ multiplex PCR; TCRdb stores just in-frame clones and leaves some out. The top ten hold 1.9% of the sample, which has roughly 140,000 clones, approximately 91% seen once. V gave up 6 bases and J gave up 15 bases, with 24 bases separating them. The CDR3 is 14 residues long. Germline CDR1 is LGHDT and CDR2 is YNNKEL (reference sequence). Doses given second, at about 4 or about 12 weeks, were pooled. V and J are TRBV3-1 (or the pseudogene TRBV3-2) and TRBJ2-1; possibly TRBD1 or TRBD2 for D (5 bases each). This clonotype was sampled from an adult who received the AZD1222 COVID-19 vaccine. The input for sequencing was peripheral blood, taken 28 days after the second AZD1222 dose. The CDR3 bases are TGTGCCAGCAGTCCCGGGACGTTAAATTTTTTTGTGTTCTTC. Translation gives CASSPGTLNFFVFF.